This entry describes one TCR beta chain. Its antigen is unknown. The sample has other DNA sequences that encode this CDR3 too. Primers for the PCR totalled 60 Vbeta and 13 Jbeta. Clones were read by immunoSEQ multiplex PCR, and TCRdb kept only the in-frame ones, dropping some. This sample yields approximately 61,000 clones, of which over 70% are seen a single time; roughly half belongs to the top ten. This sample stems from a study of cytomegalovirus exposure and HLA in healthy donors. Findings of the study overall: TCR beta sequences numbering 15,000 to 20,000 were associated with HLA alleles at 0.05 false discovery rate in a later analysis. Reportedly, a later analysis found an Asian-associated ancestry cluster had fewer N-insertions than the roughly 700-donor mean. Presence/absence comparisons presumed near-even sequencing depth among donors. Available immune exposure information was restricted to CMV serostatus only.

Germline loops: CDR1 SGDLS, CDR2 YYNGEE. CDR3 size: 13 residues. Trimming removed 3 bases at V and 2 bases at J, with 8 bases between. This clonotype was sampled from a man aged 45-65 years in good health and CMV-seropositive. Sequenced: PBMCs. The chain joins TRBV9 to TRBJ1-1; possible D gene TRBD1, 6 bases. CDR3 loop: CASSGGGNTEAFF. In DNA form, the CDR3 reads TGTGCCAGCAGCGGAGGGGGAAACACTGAAGCTTTCTTT.